This TCR beta chain stems from a study of T cell repertoires in cytomegalovirus infection. Across the whole study: It was the public TCR beta signatures that indicated both CMV infection and matching HLA type. Study-level results: The ex vivo response was dominated by HLA-C-restricted CMV-specific TCR beta clonotypes. The cumulative frequency of public TCR beta families distinguished individuals who carried CMV together with the relevant HLA.

TCRdb itself ran the reads through MiXCR, one entry per CDR3 protein. The sample lists approximately 700,000 distinct CDR3 sequences, 35% to 45% occurring once. Remarks on this clonotype: Its antigen is not known. The conserved closing phenylalanine or tryptophan is absent in this CDR3, likely reflecting a read error.

Sequenced material: PBMCs. The sequence derives from a human donor in good health (CMV status not recorded). Some clones in this sample may be carry-over from other donors' samples.

CDR3 amino acids: CASRLTPTSGSYNEQFL. The CDR3 nucleotides are TGTGCCAGCAGGTTAACTCCGACTAGCGGCTCCTACAATGAGCAGTTCTTA. The gene calls are TRBV7-6 and TRBJ2-1, with TRBD2 identical over 9 bases. The CDR3 totals 17 residues. After removal of 6 bases from V and 0 bases from J, the junction contained 9 bases not matched to a gene. CDR1 and CDR2 from the germline V gene are SGHVS and FNYEAQ.